This TCR beta chain emerged from a study of blood T cell repertoires in COVID-19. This clone showed up just a few times. Produced via immunoSEQ multiplex PCR; TCRdb's table is partial and in-frame only. The top ten hold 2.5% to 3.5% of the sample, which has more than 75,000 clones, around 89% seen once. Trimming removed 0 bases at V and 4 bases at J, with 15 bases between. Germline CDR1 is MNHEY and CDR2 is SMNVEV (reference sequence). CDR3 length: 17 residues. The chain links TRBV27 to TRBJ1-4; no reliable D call. Sequenced input: peripheral blood. The TCR originated in a man aged 50-59 years with COVID-19, enrolled during active disease. The CDR3 loop is CASSLSYYRGLNEKLFF. The CDR3 region has the DNA TGTGCCAGCAGTTTATCGTACTATCGGGGTCTTAATGAAAAACTGTTTTTT. Supplemented by reference TRBV27 and TRBJ1-4, the full variable domain reads EAQVTQNPRYLITVTGKKLTVTCSQNMNHEYMSWYRQDPGLGLRQIYYSMNVEVTDKGDVPEGYKVSRKEKRNFPLILESPSPNQTSLYFCASSLSYYRGLNEKLFFGSGTQLSVL.